The 17 T cell receptor beta chains in this list originate from one sample, sequenced in a study of blood T cells in healthy people across ages. A second 7 to 11 cycle PCR used barcoded and J-beta primers. TCRdb used MiXCR to reprocess the 5' RACE reads, holding one entry per CDR3 protein. The repertoire holds approximately 800,000 distinct CDR3 sequences, with under 30% as singletons. These data also featured in a second study, about T cells of mothers and their children.

Specimen: blood. These receptors came from a boy between 10 and 17 years old in good health.

The chain recombines TRBV5-1 with TRBJ1-1; D perhaps matches TRBD1 (5 bases). Trimming cost V 1 base and J 5 bases, with 15 bases left between them. CDR1 SGHRS and CDR2 YFSETQ come from the germline V gene. The CDR3 spans 15 residues. The CDR3 region has the DNA TGCGCCAGCAGCTTGAATATGCAGGGAGGAACTGAAGCTTTCTTT. This gives the protein CASSLNMQGGTEAFF.

This chain uses TRBV7-2 with TRBJ2-7; D may match TRBD1 or TRBD2 (5 bases each). This CDR3 comprises 14 residues. Germline CDR1 SGHTA, CDR2 FQGNSA. Trimming took off 3 bases at V and 7 bases at J, with 16 bases between the two ends. In DNA, the CDR3 is TGTGCCAGCAGCTTCAACCCCGGGACGGGAGAGCAGTACTTC. Protein sequence: CASSFNPGTGEQYF.

This clonotype has a handful of counts. The genes are TRBV5-1 and TRBJ1-4, with D unresolved. CDR3 length equals 15 residues. Per the germline V gene, CDR1 is SGHRS and CDR2 is YFSETQ. The ends were cut back, 4 bases at V and 8 bases at J, with 18 bases in the middle. The CDR3, as DNA: TGCGCCAGCAGCCATAGACCCGAAAAAGGGGAAAAACTGTTTTTT. Protein product: CASSHRPEKGEKLFF.

This clonotype was counted between two and nine times. The rearrangement links TRBV7-9 to TRBJ2-1; D is tentatively TRBD1 or TRBD2 (5 bases each). The CDR3 runs 12 residues. Deletions cut 1 base from V and 10 bases from J, with 8 bases between. Germline-derived CDR1 and CDR2 are SEHNR and FQNEAQ (reference sequence). The DNA for the CDR3 is TGTGCCAGCAGCTTAGGGGACCCCGAGCAGTTCTTC. Its translation is CASSLGDPEQFF.

This clonotype was seen only a few times. V usage is TRBV20-1 and J usage is TRBJ2-7, with a possible D match to TRBD2 (5 bases). In germline, CDR1 is DFQATT, CDR2 SNEGSKA (reference sequence). This CDR3 is 13 amino acids long. V was cut by 5 bases and J by 0 bases, with 11 bases left in between. CDR3: CSASAVSSYEQYF. The CDR3 DNA is TGCAGTGCTTCAGCGGTTAGCTCCTACGAGCAGTACTTC.

This clonotype was seen a handful of times. The chain employs TRBV28 and TRBJ2-5; D gene unclear. The closer fit of TRBJ2-7 to the DNA end suggests the J call may be wrong. The CDR3 is 16 residues long. Germline CDR1 and CDR2: MDHEN and SYDVKM. The CDR3: CASSLRTGPTSYEQYF. The CDR3 DNA is TGTGCCAGCAGTTTACGGACCGGGCCCACTTCCTACGAGCAGTACTTC.

This clonotype was picked up a small number of times. The chain joins TRBV11-2 to TRBJ2-1; tentative D call: TRBD2 (5 bases). Between the trimmed V and J ends, which lost 3 bases and 2 bases, there was a span of 8 bases. Germline CDR1 SGHAT, CDR2 FQNNGV. The CDR3 sequence is 14 residues long. CDR3 sequence: CASSFRGAYNEQFF. Written as DNA, the CDR3 is TGTGCCAGCAGCTTCCGGGGTGCCTACAATGAGCAGTTCTTC.

Remarks on this clonotype: The junction shows a germline mismatch at one end, possibly a read error. This rearrangement joins TRBV12-3 or TRBV12-4 to TRBJ1-4; D unresolved. The CDR3 is 15 residues long. CDR3 DNA sequence: TGTGCCAGCTGCCGAGGAGAGCCGTTAAGGGAAAAGCTGTTTTTT. This translates into CASCRGEPLREKLFF.

The rearrangement links TRBV29-1 to TRBJ2-7; 8 bases match TRBD1. The germline V gene encodes CDR1 SQVTM and CDR2 ANQGSEA. Trimming cost V 2 bases and J 6 bases; bases outside gene matches: 6. The CDR3 spans 13 residues. The CDR3 protein is CSVESDRGSEQYF. Here the CDR3 DNA reads TGCAGCGTTGAAAGTGACAGGGGCTCCGAGCAGTACTTC.

This clonotype was observed a few times. The chain combines TRBV5-5 with TRBJ2-5; TRBD1 matches at 8 bases. Trimming at V came to 0 bases and at J to 1 base, leaving 5 bases not matched to a gene. The CDR3 sequence is 16 residues long. Germline CDR1 SGHKS, CDR2 YYEKEE (reference sequence). The DNA for the CDR3 is TGTGCCAGCAGCTTGGTTGCAGGGGGCCTCCAAGAGACCCAGTACTTC. This codes for CASSLVAGGLQETQYF.

CDR3 nucleotide sequence: TGTGCCAGCTGGGACGAGAGCAATGAGCAGTTCTTC. Encoded protein: CASWDESNEQFF. The chain has TRBV6-5 and TRBJ2-1; the D gene could be TRBD1 or TRBD2 (5 bases each). The CDR3 is 12 residues long. Germline V gives CDR1 MNHEY, CDR2 SVGAGI. Trimming shortened V by 8 bases and J by 6 bases, and 11 bases separated the two germline ends.

This clonotype has more than one count but fewer than ten. The V gene is TRBV12-3 or TRBV12-4, the J gene TRBJ1-5; no definite D call. This CDR3 contains 16 residues. V gave up 3 bases and J gave up 4 bases, with 16 bases separating them. DNA of the CDR3: TGTGCCAGCAGTTTGAGTTATGCGCGAGAAAATCAGCCCCAGCATTTT. Amino acid sequence: CASSLSYARENQPQHF.

V and J are TRBV3-1 and TRBJ2-2; maybe TRBD2 (5 bases). V was cut by 0 bases and J by 7 bases, with 12 bases left in between. This CDR3 is built from 15 residues. CDR1 is LGHDT, CDR2 YNNKEL, per germline (reference sequence). CDR3 nucleotides: TGTGCCAGCAGCCAAGATAGGCGGAGGAGCGGGGAGCTGTTTTTT. Amino acid sequence: CASSQDRRRSGELFF.

This clonotype was picked up many times. The chain employs TRBV2 and TRBJ1-3; TRBD1 matches 9 bases. Losses at the gene ends were 5 bases for V and 3 bases for J; bases not matched to a gene: 5. Germline lookup yields CDR1 SNHLY and CDR2 FYNNEI. CDR3 length equals 15 residues. The CDR3 sequence is CASSSDRGGGNTIYF. As DNA, the CDR3 is TGTGCCAGCAGTTCGGACAGGGGCGGTGGAAACACCATATATTTT.

The chain joins TRBV29-1 to TRBJ2-7; 7 bases fit TRBD2. Trimming at V came to 3 bases and at J to 5 bases, leaving 7 bases not matched to a gene. Germline CDR1 SQVTM, CDR2 ANQGSEA. This CDR3 region has 13 residues. The CDR3 protein is CSVEGGTLHEQYF. CDR3 DNA: TGCAGCGTTGAGGGGGGGACCCTCCACGAGCAGTACTTC.

This rearrangement joins TRBV28 to TRBJ2-7; weak D call: TRBD2 (5 bases). Germline CDR1 and CDR2: MDHEN and SYDVKM. The CDR3 is made up of 13 amino acids. The V gene lost 6 bases and the J gene lost 4 bases, with 13 bases spanning the gap. The CDR3 DNA follows: TGTGCCAGCAGCCGCCTAGCCCGTTACGAGCAGTACTTC. Protein product: CASSRLARYEQYF.

The CDR3 nucleotides are TGCAGTGCCTCTGGGGGTGGGGGACAGCCCAATGAGCAGTTCTTC. This encodes CSASGGGGQPNEQFF. The genes are TRBV20-1 and TRBJ2-1; TRBD1 agrees at 7 bases. The length of the CDR3 is 15 residues. Germline CDR1 DFQATT, CDR2 SNEGSKA (reference sequence). Trimming removed 6 bases from V and 6 bases from J; junction bases left unmatched: 14.